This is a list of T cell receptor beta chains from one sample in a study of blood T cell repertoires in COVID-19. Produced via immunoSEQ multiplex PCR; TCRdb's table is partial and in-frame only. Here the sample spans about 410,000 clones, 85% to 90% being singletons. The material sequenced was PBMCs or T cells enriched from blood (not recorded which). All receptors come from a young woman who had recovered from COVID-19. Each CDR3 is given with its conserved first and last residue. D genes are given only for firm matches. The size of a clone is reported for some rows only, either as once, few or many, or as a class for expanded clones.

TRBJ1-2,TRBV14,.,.,CASSHSWDLGYTF,TGTGCCAGCAGCCATTCCTGGGACTTGGGCTACACCTTC
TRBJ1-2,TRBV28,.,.,CASSQGQANYGYTF,TGTGCCAGCAGCCAGGGCCAAGCTAACTATGGCTACACCTTC
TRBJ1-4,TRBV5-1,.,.,CASTDGTRLEKLFF,TGCGCCAGCACTGATGGGACAAGACTTGAAAAACTGTTTTTT
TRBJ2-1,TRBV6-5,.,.,CASSSPTLPNEQFF,TGTGCCAGCAGTTCCCCTACCCTCCCAAATGAGCAGTTCTTC
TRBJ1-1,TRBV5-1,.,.,CASSLEGHRYTEAFF,TGCGCCAGCAGCTTGGAGGGACACCGTTACACTGAAGCTTTCTTT
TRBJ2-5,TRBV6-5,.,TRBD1,CASSRTGLGETQYF,TGTGCCAGCAGTCGGACAGGGCTAGGAGAGACCCAGTACTTC
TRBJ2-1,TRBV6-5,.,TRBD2,CASSYVAGGPEGEQFF,TGTGCCAGCAGTTACGTAGCGGGAGGGCCTGAGGGTGAGCAGTTCTTC
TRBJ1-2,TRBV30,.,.,CAWMAPGAAGVF,TGTGCCTGGATGGCCCCAGGGGCCGCCGGGGTCTTC
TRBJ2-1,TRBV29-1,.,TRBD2,CSATLIAGGPLYEQFF,TGCAGCGCTACCCTGATAGCGGGGGGGCCGTTGTATGAGCAGTTCTTC
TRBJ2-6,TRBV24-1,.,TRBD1,CATSDSRTGAASGANVLTF,TGTGCCACCAGTGATTCTCGGACAGGGGCGGCCTCTGGGGCCAACGTCCTGACTTTC
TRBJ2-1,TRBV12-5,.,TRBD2,CASGRLAGIHNEQFF,TGTGCTAGTGGGCGACTAGCGGGGATTCACAATGAGCAGTTCTTC
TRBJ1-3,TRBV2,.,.,CASSGPRLDQGTSNTIYF,TGTGCCAGCAGCGGCCCTCGACTCGACCAGGGAACATCGAACACCATATATTTT
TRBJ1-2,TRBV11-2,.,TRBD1,CASSSTGGWGYTF,TGTGCCAGCAGCTCAACAGGGGGCTGGGGCTACACCTTC
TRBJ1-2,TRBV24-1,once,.,CATSLRTVYYGYTF,TGTGCCACCAGTCTACGGACAGTCTACTATGGCTACACCTTC
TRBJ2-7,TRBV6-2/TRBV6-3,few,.,CASSFSYEQYF,TGTGCCAGCAGTTTTAGCTACGAGCAGTACTTC
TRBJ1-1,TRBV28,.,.,CASSLWDAGRHTEAFF,TGTGCCAGCAGTTTATGGGATGCGGGGCGGCACACTGAAGCTTTCTTT
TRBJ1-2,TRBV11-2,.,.,CASSLVPGVVSGYTF,TGTGCCAGCAGCTTAGTCCCAGGGGTCGTGAGTGGCTACACCTTC
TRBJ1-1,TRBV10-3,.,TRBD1,CAISENPTGGFAEAFF,TGTGCCATCAGTGAGAACCCGACAGGGGGCTTCGCTGAAGCTTTCTTT
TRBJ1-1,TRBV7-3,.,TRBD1,CASSPQGENTEAFF,TGTGCCAGCAGCCCGCAGGGGGAGAACACTGAAGCTTTCTTT
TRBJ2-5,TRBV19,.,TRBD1,CASSISGTGRETQYF,TGTGCCAGTAGTATTTCCGGGACAGGGAGGGAGACCCAGTACTTC
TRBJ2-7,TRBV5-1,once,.,CASSLGQINYEQYF,TGCGCCAGCAGCTTGGGGCAGATTAACTACGAGCAGTACTTC
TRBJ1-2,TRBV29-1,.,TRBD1,CSVLDRAGRYGYTF,TGCAGCGTCCTGGACAGGGCAGGCCGCTATGGCTACACCTTC
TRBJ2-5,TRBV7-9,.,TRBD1,CASSAQTGGSETQYF,TGTGCCAGCAGCGCCCAGACAGGGGGTTCGGAGACCCAGTACTTC
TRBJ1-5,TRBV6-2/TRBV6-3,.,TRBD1,CASSRNAGQGAPQHF,TGTGCCAGCAGTCGAAACGCGGGACAGGGGGCACCCCAGCATTTT
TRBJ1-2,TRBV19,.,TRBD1,CASRNKTGDGYTF,TGTGCCAGTAGAAATAAGACAGGGGATGGCTACACCTTC
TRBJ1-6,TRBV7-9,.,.,CASSAPRGPGDSPLHF,TGTGCCAGCAGCGCCCCCCGCGGGCCTGGCGATTCACCCCTCCACTTT
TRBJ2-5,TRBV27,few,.,CASKGQLGIQETQYF,TGTGCCAGCAAAGGACAGCTGGGGATCCAAGAGACCCAGTACTTC
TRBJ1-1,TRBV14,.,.,CASSSGVRTEAFF,TGTGCCAGCAGCTCAGGGGTTCGCACTGAAGCTTTCTTT
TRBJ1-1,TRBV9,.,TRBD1,CASSITGDTEAFF,TGTGCCAGCAGCATCACAGGGGACACTGAAGCTTTCTTT
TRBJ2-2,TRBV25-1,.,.,CASSELGRGTSNTGELFF,TGTGCCAGCAGTGAATTGGGCAGGGGGACTTCGAACACCGGGGAGCTGTTTTTT
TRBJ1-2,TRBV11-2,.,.,CASSLTETFYGYTF,TGTGCCAGCAGCTTGACAGAAACCTTCTATGGCTACACCTTC
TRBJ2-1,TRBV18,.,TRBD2,CASSPLAGAYNEQFF,TGTGCCAGCTCACCACTAGCGGGGGCCTACAATGAGCAGTTCTTC
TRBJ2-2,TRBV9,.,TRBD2,CASSVAWGRAGTGELFF,TGTGCCAGCAGCGTAGCTTGGGGGAGGGCCGGTACCGGGGAGCTGTTTTTT
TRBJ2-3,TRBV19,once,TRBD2,CASSPNSGTGTDTQYF,TGTGCCAGTAGCCCTAATAGCGGGACGGGAACAGATACGCAGTATTTT
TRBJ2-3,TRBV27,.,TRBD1,CASLYNRGPGDTQYF,TGTGCCAGCTTGTATAACAGGGGGCCGGGAGATACGCAGTATTTT
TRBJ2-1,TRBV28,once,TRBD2,CASSLSGANNNEQFF,TGTGCCAGCAGCCTTAGCGGGGCTAACAACAATGAGCAGTTCTTC
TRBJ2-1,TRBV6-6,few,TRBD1,CASSYSGPGGYNEQFF,TGTGCCAGCAGTTACTCGGGGCCAGGGGGCTACAATGAGCAGTTCTTC
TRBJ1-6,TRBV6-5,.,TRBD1,CASSYSGGRGDSPLHF,TGTGCCAGCAGTTACTCAGGGGGCAGGGGGGATTCACCCCTCCACTTT
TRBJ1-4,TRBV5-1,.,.,CASSLRDWGNEKLFF,TGCGCCAGCAGCTTAAGGGACTGGGGTAATGAAAAACTGTTTTTT
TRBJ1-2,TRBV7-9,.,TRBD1,CASSQTGVGGYTF,TGTGCCAGCAGCCAGACAGGGGTCGGTGGCTACACCTTC
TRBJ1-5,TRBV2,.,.,CASSELGQGSQPQHF,TGTGCCAGCAGTGAATTGGGGCAGGGGAGTCAGCCCCAGCATTTT
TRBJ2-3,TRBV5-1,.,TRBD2,CASSLTSGGTFIDTQYF,TGCGCCAGCAGCTTGACTAGCGGGGGCACCTTCATAGATACGCAGTATTTT
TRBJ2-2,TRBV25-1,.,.,CASSESRLGGYTGELFF,TGTGCCAGCAGTGAATCCCGACTAGGAGGATACACCGGGGAGCTGTTTTTT
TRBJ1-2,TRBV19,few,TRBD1,CASRPGTGDNYGYTF,TGTGCCAGTAGGCCCGGGACAGGGGACAACTATGGCTACACCTTC
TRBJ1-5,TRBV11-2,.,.,CASSLDPGQPQHF,TGTGCCAGCAGCTTAGATCCGGGTCAGCCCCAGCATTTT
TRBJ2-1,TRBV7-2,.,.,CASSLEGSYNEQFF,TGTGCCAGCAGCTTGGAGGGTTCCTACAATGAGCAGTTCTTC
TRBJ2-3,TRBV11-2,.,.,CASSLGATLNTQYF,TGTGCCAGCAGCTTAGGGGCCACCCTCAATACGCAGTATTTT
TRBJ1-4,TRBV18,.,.,CASAPRGAANEKLFF,TGTGCCAGCGCACCTCGGGGGGCGGCTAATGAAAAACTGTTTTTT
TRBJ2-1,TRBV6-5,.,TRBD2,CASSSEREGRNEQFF,TGTGCCAGCAGTTCCGAGCGGGAGGGCCGGAATGAGCAGTTCTTC
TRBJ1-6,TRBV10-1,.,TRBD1,CASSKRGQGDSPLHF,TGCGCCAGCAGTAAACGGGGACAGGGGGATTCACCCCTCCACTTT
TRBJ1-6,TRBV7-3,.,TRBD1,CASSLMGQGTGSPLHF,TGTGCCAGCAGCTTAATGGGACAGGGGACAGGATCACCCCTCCACTTT
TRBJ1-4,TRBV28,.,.,CASSHVPATNEKLFF,TGTGCCAGCAGCCACGTCCCAGCAACTAATGAAAAACTGTTTTTT
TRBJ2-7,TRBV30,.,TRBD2,CAWSPGGILYEQYF,TGTGCCTGGTCTCCGGGGGGGATACTCTACGAGCAGTACTTC
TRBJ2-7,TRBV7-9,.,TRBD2,CASSPQRLAGGLGDEQYF,TGTGCCAGCAGCCCCCAGAGGCTAGCGGGAGGCCTGGGGGACGAGCAGTACTTC
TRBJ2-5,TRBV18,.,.,CASSPQRETKETQYF,TGTGCCAGCTCACCACAACGGGAAACCAAAGAGACCCAGTACTTC
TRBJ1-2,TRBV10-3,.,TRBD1,CAIGDRAGYGYTF,TGTGCCATCGGAGACAGGGCAGGGTATGGCTACACCTTC
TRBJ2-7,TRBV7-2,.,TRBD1,CASSFRQGPYEQYF,TGTGCCAGCAGCTTCAGACAGGGTCCCTACGAGCAGTACTTC